A single sample gave rise to the 26 T cell receptor beta chains below, sequenced in a study of read filtering for tumor transcriptome and immune sequencing. From 300 to 450 ng of RNA, a library with molecular barcoded alpha/delta and beta/gamma adaptors was made. TCRdb reanalysed the reads using MiXCR and keeps one entry per CDR3 protein. The profile shows fewer than 150,000 distinct CDR3 sequences, over 10% of them singletons. Specimen: a population of CD138-negative cells sorted from bone marrow. These receptor sequences come from a donor aged 40 or over with multiple myeloma.

The sample holds many counts of this clonotype. The chain uses TRBV20-1 and TRBJ2-1; perhaps TRBD2 as D (6 bases). The CDR3 is 14 amino acids. V was trimmed by 6 bases and J by 2 bases, leaving 14 bases between them. From germline, CDR1 is DFQATT and CDR2 SNEGSKA (reference sequence). The CDR3 loop reads CSASEGPTYNEQFF. The CDR3 DNA reads as TGCAGTGCCTCGGAGGGACCAACCTACAATGAGCAGTTCTTC.

This clonotype was recorded many times. The chain links TRBV20-1 to TRBJ2-1, with 8 bases that match TRBD1. Germline CDR1 reads DFQATT; CDR2 reads SNEGSKA (reference sequence). J gave up 7 bases and V 0 bases, and 5 bases lay outside the gene matches. The CDR3 spans 14 residues. The CDR3 reads CSARDLTGANEQFF. The CDR3 DNA is TGCAGTGCTAGAGACCTGACAGGGGCGAATGAGCAGTTCTTC.

This chain joins TRBV7-9 and TRBJ2-2; D unclear. V was pared by 6 bases and J by 1 base, with 12 bases between. The CDR3 sequence is 15 residues long. Germline V CDR1 and CDR2: SEHNR, FQNEAQ (reference sequence). The CDR3 DNA is TGTGCCAGCAGAAGACCGGACGGGAACACCGGGGAGCTGTTTTTT. Translation gives CASRRPDGNTGELFF.

This clonotype was counted many times. The V call is TRBV10-2, the J call TRBJ2-1; 7 nucleotides line up with TRBD1. The CDR3 has 15 residues. V lost 2 bases, J lost 4 bases, and 5 bases stayed unmatched. Germline-derived CDR1 and CDR2 are WSHSY and SAAADI. The DNA for the CDR3 is TGCGCCAGCAGTGAGAGGGGGACAGTGTACAATGAGCAGTTCTTC. It translates to CASSERGTVYNEQFF.

The chain couples TRBV3-1 to TRBJ1-1, with D perhaps matching TRBD1 (5 bases). Germline-derived CDR1 and CDR2 are LGHDT and YNNKEL (reference sequence). Trimming stripped 1 base from V and 10 bases from J, with 22 bases between. This CDR3 has 16 amino acids. The DNA for the CDR3 is TGTGCCAGCAGCCAAGTCGTCGGGGTGAACTTTAGGGGAGCTTTCTTT. Translating gives CASSQVVGVNFRGAFF.

This clonotype was observed at least ten times. The chain employs TRBV6-5 and TRBJ2-5; 12 positions match TRBD2. Germline CDR1 reads MNHEY; CDR2 reads SVGAGI. The CDR3 sequence is 15 residues long. V lost 4 bases, J lost 8 bases, and 8 bases stayed unmatched. The CDR3 is CASSSGLAGSSTQYF. CDR3 DNA sequence: TGTGCCAGCAGTTCGGGACTAGCGGGCTCAAGTACCCAGTACTTC.

This clonotype was detected ten times or more. V usage is TRBV5-1 and J usage is TRBJ1-2; 8 nucleotides agree with TRBD1. Looked up from germline, CDR1 is SGHRS and CDR2 is YFSETQ. Losses at the gene ends were 1 base for V and 7 bases for J; bases not matched to a gene: 12. This CDR3 is 16 amino acids long. This CDR3 is CASSLFPQGANGGYTF. The CDR3, as DNA: TGCGCCAGCAGCTTGTTCCCCCAGGGGGCGAATGGTGGCTACACCTTC.

This clonotype was detected many times. The V and J genes are TRBV20-1 and TRBJ2-7; a weak D match, TRBD1 (5 bases). V lost 3 bases and J 2 bases, leaving 5 bases between the germline ends. The germline V gene encodes CDR1 DFQATT and CDR2 SNEGSKA (reference sequence). The CDR3 is 11 residues long. CDR3 amino acids: CSARDTYEQYF. The CDR3 DNA follows: TGCAGTGCTAGGGACACCTACGAGCAGTACTTC.

This clonotype was counted many times. The rearrangement joins TRBV28 to TRBJ2-7; D perhaps matches TRBD2 (5 bases). V was trimmed by 4 bases and J by 3 bases, leaving 13 bases between them. The germline gives CDR1 MDHEN, CDR2 SYDVKM. The CDR3 totals 14 residues. The CDR3 nucleotides are TGTGCCAGCAGTTCCCATGACTATAGCTACGAGCAGTACTTC. It yields the protein CASSSHDYSYEQYF.

The table lists this clonotype with many counts. The chain is built from TRBV5-6 and TRBJ1-2, with 9 bases identical to TRBD1. The CDR3 runs 15 residues. Germline V gives CDR1 SGHDT, CDR2 YYEEEE. V was clipped by 4 bases and J by 4 bases; unmatched bases: 8. CDR3 sequence: CASSGTGIFGYGYTF. For the CDR3, the DNA is TGTGCCAGCAGCGGGACAGGGATTTTTGGCTATGGCTACACCTTC.

As regards this clonotype: A far larger clone is just one base off, so this is likely a read error. The rearrangement links TRBV7-2 to TRBJ2-1, with TRBD2 as a possible D gene (6 bases). The germline V gene has CDR1 SGHTA and CDR2 FQGNSA. The CDR3 has 16 amino acids. The V and J ends lost 1 base and 4 bases respectively, with 14 bases between them. The CDR3 nucleotides are TGTGCCAGCAGCTTAGGGCGGGGCCCCGTATACAATGAGCAGTTCTTC. Protein: CASSLGRGPVYNEQFF. Based on the CDR3 plus reference TRBV7-2 and TRBJ2-1, the full variable domain is GAGVSQSPSNKVTEKGKDVELRCDPISGHTALYWYRQSLGQGLEFLIYFQGNSAPDKSGLPSDRFSAERTGGSVSTLTIQRTQQEDSAVYLCASSLGRGPVYNEQFFGPGTRLTVL.

About this clonotype itself: A much larger clonotype is one base distant, so this may be a read error. The chain combines TRBV5-1 with TRBJ1-1; no clear D. In germline, CDR1 is SGHRS, CDR2 YFSETQ. The CDR3 contains 11 residues. CDR3 sequence: CASSLEREASF. The CDR3 DNA sequence: TGCGCCAGCAGCTTGGAACGTGAAGCTTCCTTT.

This clonotype was detected ten times or more. This may arise from a read error, as a much more abundant clone is one base away. This chain connects TRBV6-1 to TRBJ2-1; D remains ambiguous. The CDR3 sequence is 11 residues long. Germline-derived CDR1 and CDR2 are MNHNS and SASEGT. The V end lost 4 bases, the J end lost 5 bases, and 3 bases lay between the germline ends. The CDR3: CASSGDNEQFF. CDR3 DNA: TGTGCCAGCAGTGGGGACAATGAGCAGTTCTTC.

For this clonotype: A much larger clone sits a single nucleotide away, making a read error possible. As DNA, the CDR3 is TGTGCCTGGATGCGGACTGTTAACACCGGGGAGCTGTTTTTT. Translating gives CAWMRTVNTGELFF. The gene calls are TRBV30 and TRBJ2-2, with D possibly TRBD2 on 5 matching bases. Trimming removed 4 bases at V and 2 bases at J, with 11 bases between. The germline CDR1 and CDR2 sequences are GTSNPN and SVGIG (reference sequence). This CDR3 spans 14 amino acids.

This clonotype occurred many times. J is TRBJ2-1 and V is TRBV12-3 or TRBV12-4; 8 nucleotides align to TRBD2. The CDR3 loop spans 15 amino acids. V was pared by 6 bases and J by 7 bases, with 11 bases of the junction left unmatched. CDR3 sequence reads: CASSISGREGNEQFF. Here the CDR3 DNA reads TGTGCCAGCAGCATAAGCGGGAGAGAGGGGAATGAGCAGTTCTTC.

This clonotype was counted at least ten times. The chain carries TRBV11-2 and TRBJ1-5; the D is unclear. Trimming stripped 0 bases from V and 6 bases from J, with 9 bases between. The CDR3 is 14 amino acids. The V gene's germline CDR1 is SGHAT and CDR2 FQNNGV. CDR3: CASSLDGWSQPQHF. CDR3 nucleotide sequence: TGTGCCAGCAGCTTAGACGGGTGGTCTCAGCCCCAGCATTTT. Based on the CDR3 plus reference TRBV11-2 and TRBJ1-5, the full variable domain is EAGVAQSPRYKIIEKRQSVAFWCNPISGHATLYWYQQILGQGPKLLIQFQNNGVVDDSQLPKDRFSAERLKGVDSTLKIQPAKLEDSAVYLCASSLDGWSQPQHFGDGTRLSIL.

There are many counts of this clonotype. The chain is built from TRBV29-1 and TRBJ1-4; 12 bases map to TRBD1. CDR1 SQVTM and CDR2 ANQGSEA come from the germline V gene. This CDR3 contains 15 residues. V shed 6 bases and J 7 bases; nucleotides not matched to a gene: 9. The CDR3 spells CSVGTGGIALEKLFF. DNA of the CDR3: TGCAGCGTCGGGACAGGGGGCATCGCTCTTGAAAAACTGTTTTTT.

This clonotype has a count of ten or more. The rearrangement joins TRBV20-1 to TRBJ2-5; 12 bases align to TRBD2. Per germline, CDR1 DFQATT and CDR2 SNEGSKA (reference sequence). V lost 1 base, J lost 5 bases, and 8 bases stayed unmatched. The CDR3 totals 16 residues. CDR3 bases: TGCAGTGCTAGAGGACTAGCGGGAGTGTTATCTGAGACCCAGTACTTC. Protein sequence: CSARGLAGVLSETQYF.

This clonotype was seen many times. The chain joins TRBV30 to TRBJ2-2; 13 bases are shared with TRBD2. The CDR3 contains 15 residues. From germline, CDR1 is GTSNPN and CDR2 SVGIG (reference sequence). J gave up 6 bases and V 0 bases, and 1 base lay outside the gene matches. The CDR3 DNA sequence: TGTGCCTGGAGTGTCGGACTAGCGGGAGCCGGGGAGCTGTTTTTT. Translation: CAWSVGLAGAGELFF.

Concerning this clonotype: A much larger clone sits a single nucleotide away, making a read error possible. The gene calls are TRBV11-2 and TRBJ2-1; D perhaps matches TRBD2 (6 bases). The CDR3 is 16 residues long. Germline V gene data show CDR1 as SGHAT and CDR2 as FQNNGV. Trimming removed 5 bases from V and 0 bases from J, with 14 bases in between. The CDR3 protein is CASSAQLAPSYNEQFF. Here the CDR3 DNA reads TGTGCCAGCAGCGCCCAACTAGCCCCCTCCTACAATGAGCAGTTCTTC. Full variable domain (rest looked up from reference TRBV11-2 and TRBJ2-1): EAGVAQSPRYKIIEKRQSVAFWCNPISGHATLYWYQQILGQGPKLLIQFQNNGVVDDSQLPKDRFSAERLKGVDSTLKIQPAKLEDSAVYLCASSAQLAPSYNEQFFGPGTRLTVL.

This clonotype was detected ten times or more. The chain carries TRBV7-6 and TRBJ2-7, with D unresolved. Per the germline V gene, CDR1 is SGHVS and CDR2 is FNYEAQ. This CDR3 has 13 residues. V shed 1 base and J shed 6 bases, with 10 bases lying between them. The CDR3 reads CASSLGLGGEQYF. CDR3 coding DNA: TGTGCCAGCAGCTTAGGATTGGGCGGCGAGCAGTACTTC.

This clonotype came up many times. This rearrangement joins TRBV12-3 or TRBV12-4 to TRBJ2-1, with 10 nucleotides matching TRBD2. The J segment lost 5 bases and the V segment lost 6 bases, leaving 7 bases of the junction unmatched. The CDR3 is 15 amino acids. The CDR3 DNA is TGTGCCAGCAGACCTAGCGGGAGACGCCACAATGAGCAGTTCTTC. Encoded protein: CASRPSGRRHNEQFF.

Ten or more counts support this clonotype. The chain recombines TRBV10-3 with TRBJ2-2; possible D gene TRBD1, 6 bases. This CDR3 comprises 15 residues. The V and J ends lost 4 bases and 6 bases respectively, with 15 bases between them. Germline V gene lookup returns CDR1 ENHRY and CDR2 SYGVKD. The CDR3 is CAISGRLQGAGELFF. The CDR3 DNA reads as TGTGCCATCAGTGGAAGACTACAGGGAGCCGGGGAGCTGTTTTTT.

This clonotype was observed at least ten times. The rearrangement uses TRBV2 and TRBJ2-7; 9 nucleotides match TRBD2. This CDR3 comprises 14 residues. In germline, CDR1 is SNHLY, CDR2 FYNNEI. Unmatched junction bases numbered 5, after V lost 4 bases and J lost 4 bases. DNA for the CDR3: TGTGCCAGCAGTGTCAGCGGGGGGCCGTACGAGCAGTACTTC. Its protein is CASSVSGGPYEQYF.

This clonotype showed up many times. The chain combines TRBV2 with TRBJ2-1; 7 nucleotides agree with TRBD2. V lost 5 bases to trimming and J lost 6 bases; unmatched junction nucleotides: 7. CDR1 and CDR2 (germline): SNHLY, FYNNEI. CDR3 length: 14 residues. DNA for the CDR3: TGTGCCAGCAGTCCGATGCGGGGGTCCAATGAGCAGTTCTTC. It specifies CASSPMRGSNEQFF.

This clonotype was seen repeatedly, ten times or more. The chain links TRBV10-3 to TRBJ2-2; D is possibly TRBD1 or TRBD2 (5 bases each). CDR3 size: 15 residues. The germline CDR1 and CDR2 sequences are ENHRY and SYGVKD. Deletions cut 3 bases from V and 0 bases from J, with 8 bases between. The CDR3 is CAISDMGPNTGELFF. CDR3 nucleotides: TGTGCCATCAGTGATATGGGACCGAACACCGGGGAGCTGTTTTTT.